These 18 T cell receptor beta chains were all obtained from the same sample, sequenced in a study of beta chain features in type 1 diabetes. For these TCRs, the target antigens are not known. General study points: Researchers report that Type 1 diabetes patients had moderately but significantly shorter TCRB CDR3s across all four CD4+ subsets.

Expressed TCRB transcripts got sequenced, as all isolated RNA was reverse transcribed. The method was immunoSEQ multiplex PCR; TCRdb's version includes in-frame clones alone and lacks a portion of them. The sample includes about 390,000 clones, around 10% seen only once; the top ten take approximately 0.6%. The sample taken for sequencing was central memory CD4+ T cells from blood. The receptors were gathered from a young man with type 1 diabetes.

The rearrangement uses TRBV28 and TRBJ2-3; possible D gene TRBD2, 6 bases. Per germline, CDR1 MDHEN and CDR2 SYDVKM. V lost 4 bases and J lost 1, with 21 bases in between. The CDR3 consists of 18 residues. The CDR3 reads CASSSPGGSGLGTDTQYF. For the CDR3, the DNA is TGTGCCAGCAGTTCCCCTGGTGGCAGCGGGCTCGGCACAGATACGCAGTATTTT.

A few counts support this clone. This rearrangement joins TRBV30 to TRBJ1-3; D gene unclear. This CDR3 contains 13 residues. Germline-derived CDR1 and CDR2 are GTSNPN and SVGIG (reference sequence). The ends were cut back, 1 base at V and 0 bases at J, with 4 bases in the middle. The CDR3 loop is CAWSGSSGNTIYF. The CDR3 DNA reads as TGTGCCTGGAGTGGGAGCTCTGGAAACACCATATATTTT.

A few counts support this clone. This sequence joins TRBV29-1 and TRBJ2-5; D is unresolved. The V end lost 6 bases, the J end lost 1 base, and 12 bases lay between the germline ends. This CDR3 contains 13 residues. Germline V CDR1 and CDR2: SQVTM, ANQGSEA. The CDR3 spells CSVLDATQETQYF. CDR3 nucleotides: TGCAGCGTCCTCGACGCGACCCAAGAGACCCAGTACTTC.

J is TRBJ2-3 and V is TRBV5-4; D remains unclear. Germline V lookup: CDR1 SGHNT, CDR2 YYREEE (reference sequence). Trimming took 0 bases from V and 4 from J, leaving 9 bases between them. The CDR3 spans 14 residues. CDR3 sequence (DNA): TGTGCCAGCAGCTTGGTTCGGCGCTCAGATACGCAGTATTTT. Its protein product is CASSLVRRSDTQYF. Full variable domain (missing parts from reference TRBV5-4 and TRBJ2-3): ETGVTQSPTHLIKTRGQQVTLRCSSQSGHNTVSWYQQALGQGPQFIFQYYREEENGRGNFPPRFSGLQFPNYSSELNVNALELDDSALYLCASSLVRRSDTQYFGPGTRLTVL.

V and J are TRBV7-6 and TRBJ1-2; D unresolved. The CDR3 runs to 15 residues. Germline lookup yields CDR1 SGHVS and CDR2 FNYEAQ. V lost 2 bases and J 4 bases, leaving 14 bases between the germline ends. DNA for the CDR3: TGTGCCAGCAGCTTATCGTCTACGGGGATCTATGGCTACACCTTC. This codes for CASSLSSTGIYGYTF. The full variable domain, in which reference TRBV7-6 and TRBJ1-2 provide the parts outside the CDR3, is GAGVSQSPRYKVTKRGQDVALRCDPISGHVSLYWYRQALGQGPEFLTYFNYEAQQDKSGLPNDRFSAERPEGSISTLTIQRTEQRDSAMYRCASSLSSTGIYGYTFGSGTRLTVV.

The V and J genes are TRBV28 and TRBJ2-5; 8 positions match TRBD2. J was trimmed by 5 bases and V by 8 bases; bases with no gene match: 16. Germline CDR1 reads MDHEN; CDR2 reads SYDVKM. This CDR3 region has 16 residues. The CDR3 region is CASPPGLAYAGETQYF. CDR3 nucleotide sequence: TGTGCCAGCCCTCCAGGACTAGCATACGCCGGGGAGACCCAGTACTTC.

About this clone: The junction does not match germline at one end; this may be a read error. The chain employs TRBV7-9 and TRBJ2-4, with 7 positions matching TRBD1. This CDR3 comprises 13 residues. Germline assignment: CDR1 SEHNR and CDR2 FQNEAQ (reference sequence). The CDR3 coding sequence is TGTGCCAGCAGCTCCTTAAAGACAGGGTTCCCCGCGTTC. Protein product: CASSSLKTGFPAF.

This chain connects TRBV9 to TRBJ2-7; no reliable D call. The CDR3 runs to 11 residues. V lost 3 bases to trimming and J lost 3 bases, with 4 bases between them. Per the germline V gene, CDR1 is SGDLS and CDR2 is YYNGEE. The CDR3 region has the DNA TGTGCCAGCAGCGGTAACTACGAGCAGTACTTC. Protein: CASSGNYEQYF.

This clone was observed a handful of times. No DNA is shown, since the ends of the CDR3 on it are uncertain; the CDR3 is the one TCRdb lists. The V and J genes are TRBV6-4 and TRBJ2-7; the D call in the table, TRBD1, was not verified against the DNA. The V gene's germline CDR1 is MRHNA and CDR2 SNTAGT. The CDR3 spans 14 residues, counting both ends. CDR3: CASILGQVNYEQYF.

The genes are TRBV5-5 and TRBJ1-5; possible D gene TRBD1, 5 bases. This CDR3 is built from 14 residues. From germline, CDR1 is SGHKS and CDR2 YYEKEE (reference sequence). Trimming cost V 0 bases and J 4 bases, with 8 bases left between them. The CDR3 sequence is CASSLAGGNQPQHF. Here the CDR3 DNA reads TGTGCCAGCAGCTTGGCCGGGGGGAATCAGCCCCAGCATTTT.

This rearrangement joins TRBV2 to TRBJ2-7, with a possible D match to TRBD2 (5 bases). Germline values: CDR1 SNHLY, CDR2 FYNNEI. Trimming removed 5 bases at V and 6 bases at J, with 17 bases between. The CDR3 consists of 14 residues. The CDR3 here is CASSPHVTSAEQYF. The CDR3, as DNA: TGTGCCAGCAGTCCCCACGTTACTAGTGCCGAGCAGTACTTC.

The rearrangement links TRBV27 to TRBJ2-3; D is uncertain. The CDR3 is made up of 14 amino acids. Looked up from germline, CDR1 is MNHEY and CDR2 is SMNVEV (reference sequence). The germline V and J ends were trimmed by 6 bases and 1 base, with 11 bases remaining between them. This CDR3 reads CASRALTGTDTQYF. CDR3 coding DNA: TGTGCCAGCAGGGCCCTAACGGGCACAGATACGCAGTATTTT.

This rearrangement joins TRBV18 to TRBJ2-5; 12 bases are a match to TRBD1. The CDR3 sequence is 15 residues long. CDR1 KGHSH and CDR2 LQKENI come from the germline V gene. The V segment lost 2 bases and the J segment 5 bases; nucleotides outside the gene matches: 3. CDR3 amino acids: CASSPGTGGDETQYF. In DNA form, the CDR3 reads TGTGCCAGCTCACCAGGGACAGGGGGCGACGAGACCCAGTACTTC.

DNA for the CDR3: TGTGCCAGCGGGCGGACAGGGCTACACACCGGGGAGCTGTTTTTT. It specifies CASGRTGLHTGELFF. The genes are TRBV6-5 and TRBJ2-2, with 8 bases lining up with TRBD1. This CDR3 region has 15 residues. Germline V gives CDR1 MNHEY, CDR2 SVGAGI. With V trimmed by 8 bases and J by 3 bases, 8 bases remained unmatched.

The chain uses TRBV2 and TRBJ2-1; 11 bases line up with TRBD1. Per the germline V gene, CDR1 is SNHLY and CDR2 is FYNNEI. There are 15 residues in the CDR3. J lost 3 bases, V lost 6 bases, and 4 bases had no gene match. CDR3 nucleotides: TGTGCCAGCAGACCGGGACAGGGGGGCTACAATGAGCAGTTCTTC. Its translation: CASRPGQGGYNEQFF.

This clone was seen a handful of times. The CDR3 sequence: CAIRAGTNTWDKNIQYF. The DNA of the CDR3 is TGTGCCATCAGGGCCGGGACAAATACTTGGGACAAAAACATTCAGTACTTC. This chain uses TRBV10-3 with TRBJ2-4; TRBD1 is a possible D gene (6 bases). The V end lost 6 bases, the J end lost 3 bases, and 21 bases lay between the germline ends. The CDR3 extends over 17 amino acids. Germline CDR1 reads ENHRY; CDR2 reads SYGVKD.

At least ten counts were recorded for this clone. The CDR3 bases are TGTGCCAGCAGCGCAATGGCAGGCAATGAGCAGTTCTTC. It specifies CASSAMAGNEQFF. The chain employs TRBV7-3 and TRBJ2-1; D is unclear. V gave up 5 bases and J gave up 6 bases, with 11 bases separating them. The CDR3 runs to 13 residues. The germline V gene encodes CDR1 SGHTA and CDR2 FQGTGA.

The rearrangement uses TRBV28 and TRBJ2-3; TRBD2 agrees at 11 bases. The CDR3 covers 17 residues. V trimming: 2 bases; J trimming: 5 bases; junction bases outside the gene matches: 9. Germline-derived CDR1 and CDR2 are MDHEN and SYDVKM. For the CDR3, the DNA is TGTGCCAGCAGTTTAGAGGTCCTAGCGGGAGGTGGAGATACGCAGTATTTT. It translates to CASSLEVLAGGGDTQYF.